The entry below describes one TCR beta chain. Its antigen is still unknown. Profiling relied on immunoSEQ multiplex PCR, and the TCRdb table lists in-frame clones only, not all of them. There are 120,000 to 150,000 clones in the sample; 75% to 95% occur only once, and around 3.6% lies in the top ten. This sample stems from a study of T cell responses to AZD1222 COVID-19 vaccine. Overall study results and limits: Scientists sampled the repertoires only once the peak T cell response had passed. Among vaccine-associated CD4 TCRs, coverage spanned spike, with dominance at 160-218 and 743-854.

Sequencing was performed on peripheral blood, taken on day 0 of AZD1222 vaccination. The receptor comes from an adult in good health.

CDR3: CAISELGPGRSDASPLHF. The CDR3, as DNA: TGTGCCATCAGTGAGTTGGGCCCAGGGAGGTCTGACGCCTCACCCCTCCACTTT. V usage is TRBV10-3 and J usage is TRBJ1-6, with D possibly TRBD1 on 5 matching bases. V lost 1 base and J 10 bases, leaving 23 bases between the germline ends. The CDR3 spans 18 residues. The germline V gene has CDR1 ENHRY and CDR2 SYGVKD.